The TCR beta chain under discussion was sequenced for a study of CD8+ T cells in alopecia areata. The authors extracted RNA and reverse transcribed it into cDNA as the sequencing template. Sequenced by immunoSEQ multiplex PCR; TCRdb stores in-frame clones only, minus some. There are about 220,000 clones in the sample; 50% to 70% occur only once, and 1.6% lies in the top ten. Treatment indicated: oral pan-JAK inhibitor, 5-10 mg twice daily. There are 11 residues in the CDR3. Germline V gene sequence: CDR1 LNHDA, CDR2 SQIVND (reference sequence). V shed 7 bases and J shed 4 bases, with 7 bases lying between them. In its sample, this clone was seen a few times.

The chain uses TRBV19 and TRBJ2-5; D is undetermined. The material sequenced was CD4+ T cells sorted from blood, taken at week 4, from a patient treated with tofacitinib. The sequence derives from a human donor with alopecia areata. CDR3 amino acids: CASKGPETQYF. CDR3 in DNA: TGTGCCAGTAAAGGCCCAGAGACCCAGTACTTC.